These 28 T cell receptor beta chains came from one sample sequenced in a study of response to subunit inactivated influenza vaccine. TCRdb reanalysed the RT-PCR reads using MiXCR and keeps one entry per CDR3 protein. The sample lists more than 600,000 distinct CDR3 sequences; less than 20% were seen once. Sequencing was performed on PBMCs from blood, taken 4 to 6 days after vaccination. These receptors were taken from a man aged 50 or older who received an inactivated influenza vaccine.

In this sample, this clonotype turned up many times. The chain has TRBV29-1 and TRBJ2-3; the D gene is possibly TRBD2 (6 bases). Germline loops: CDR1 SQVTM, CDR2 ANQGSEA. The CDR3 covers 16 residues. V was shortened by 6 bases and J by 4 bases, with 23 bases between the two germline ends. Written as DNA, the CDR3 is TGCAGCGTGCCTTCCCCCGGGAGTGCCTACTCAGATACGCAGTATTTT. This encodes CSVPSPGSAYSDTQYF.

Many counts were recorded for this clonotype. This chain connects TRBV7-2 to TRBJ2-2; 10 bases align to TRBD2. Per the germline V gene, CDR1 is SGHTA and CDR2 is FQGNSA. This CDR3 has 17 amino acids. The V and J ends lost 1 base and 4 bases, in that order; junction bases with no gene match: 6. The CDR3, as DNA: TGTGCCAGCAGCTTAGGCCCTAGCGGGAGAAGCACCGGGGAGCTGTTTTTT. The encoded protein is CASSLGPSGRSTGELFF.

This clonotype was seen once. This chain joins TRBV18 and TRBJ2-7; no definite D call. Deletions cut 1 base from V and 2 bases from J, with 12 bases between. The CDR3 is 15 residues long. The germline CDR1 and CDR2 sequences are KGHSH and LQKENI. The CDR3 sequence is CASSPRSETTYEQYF. CDR3 coding DNA: TGTGCCAGCTCACCACGGAGCGAAACTACCTACGAGCAGTACTTC.

This clonotype was seen only a few times. The chain combines TRBV5-5 with TRBJ2-7; possibly TRBD2 for D (6 bases). Germline V gene sequence: CDR1 SGHKS, CDR2 YYEKEE (reference sequence). V was shortened by 7 bases and J by 4 bases, with 12 bases between the two germline ends. CDR3 length: 12 amino acids. As DNA, the CDR3 is TGTGCCAGCGGGGCGGCGGGATACGAGCAGTACTTC. Translating it yields CASGAAGYEQYF.

This clonotype was recorded many times. The chain uses TRBV6-2 or TRBV6-3 and TRBJ1-1, with unresolved D. Trimming removed 2 bases at V and 7 bases at J, with 14 bases between. CDR1 is MNHEY, CDR2 SVGEGT, per germline. This CDR3 spans 14 amino acids. CDR3 DNA sequence: TGTGCCAGCAGTTACATCTCGGATATCAGTGAAGCTTTCTTT. This translates into CASSYISDISEAFF.

This clonotype was detected a few times. The rearrangement uses TRBV4-2 and TRBJ1-4; no reliable D call. With 3 bases removed from V and 1 base from J, the gap between germline ends came to 12 bases. Germline-derived CDR1 and CDR2 are LGHNA and YNFKEQ. The CDR3 consists of 16 residues. This CDR3 reads CASSQGTEGTNEKLFF. As DNA, the CDR3 is TGTGCCAGCAGCCAGGGAACAGAGGGAACTAATGAAAAACTGTTTTTT.

In this sample, this clonotype turned up a few times. The J gene is TRBJ2-3, the V gene TRBV20-1; 12 positions match TRBD2. The CDR3 contains 16 residues. Germline CDR1 DFQATT, CDR2 SNEGSKA (reference sequence). Trimming at V came to 3 bases and at J to 7 bases, leaving 11 bases not matched to a gene. The DNA for the CDR3 is TGCAGTGCTAGTCCCCAGACTAGCGGGAGTCTCTATACGCAGTATTTT. Translation gives CSASPQTSGSLYTQYF.

Only a few counts were recorded for this clonotype. The chain couples TRBV6-2 or TRBV6-3 to TRBJ2-7; D is perhaps TRBD1 (6 bases). Germline loops: CDR1 MNHEY, CDR2 SVGEGT. The V and J ends lost 1 base and 6 bases respectively, with 16 bases between them. The CDR3 runs 15 residues. CDR3 protein: CASSYWDTTIREQYF. The CDR3 DNA is TGTGCCAGCAGTTACTGGGACACCACTATACGCGAGCAGTACTTC.

V gene TRBV20-1 combines with J gene TRBJ2-5, with TRBD1 identical over 9 bases. The CDR3 has 14 residues. Per the germline V gene, CDR1 is DFQATT and CDR2 is SNEGSKA (reference sequence). J was trimmed by 2 bases and V by 5 bases; bases with no gene match: 6. The CDR3 bases are TGCAGTGCTTCTAACAGGGGGCGACAAGAGACCCAGTACTTC. Translation gives CSASNRGRQETQYF.

This chain joins TRBV25-1 and TRBJ2-1, with 8 bases matching TRBD1. The germline V gene has CDR1 MGHDK and CDR2 SYGVNS. The CDR3 covers 13 residues. Trimming removed 7 bases from V and 7 bases from J; junction bases left unmatched: 6. The CDR3 here is CASIQGAGNEQFF. The CDR3 region has the DNA TGTGCCAGCATTCAGGGGGCGGGAAATGAGCAGTTCTTC.

This clonotype was counted a few times. The genes are TRBV11-2 and TRBJ1-1, with a possible D match to TRBD1 (5 bases). Germline V gene data show CDR1 as SGHAT and CDR2 as FQNNGV. The germline V and J ends were trimmed by 5 bases and 2 bases, with 9 bases remaining between them. The CDR3 has 13 amino acids. CDR3 residues: CASSETANTEAFF. The DNA for the CDR3 is TGTGCCAGCAGCGAGACAGCCAACACTGAAGCTTTCTTT.

This clonotype was seen ten or more times. The rearrangement joins TRBV12-3 or TRBV12-4 to TRBJ1-6; no firm D call. Trimming stripped 3 bases from V and 7 bases from J, with 4 bases between. The CDR3 contains 12 residues. Here the CDR3 reads CASSFFNSPLHF. CDR3 sequence (DNA): TGTGCCAGCAGTTTTTTCAATTCACCCCTCCACTTT.

This clonotype was recorded many times. The V and J genes are TRBV29-1 and TRBJ2-5; D is unclear. Per germline, CDR1 SQVTM and CDR2 ANQGSEA. The ends were cut back, 5 bases at V and 1 base at J, with 2 bases in the middle. This CDR3 region has 10 residues. The CDR3 spells CSVIQETQYF. In DNA, the CDR3 is TGCAGCGTTATCCAAGAGACCCAGTACTTC.

Only a few counts were recorded for this clonotype. V and J are TRBV4-1 and TRBJ1-1; maybe TRBD1 (6 bases). From germline, CDR1 is MGHRA and CDR2 YSYEKL. V lost 5 bases to trimming and J lost 6 bases, with 22 bases between them. The CDR3 extends over 16 amino acids. CDR3 loop: CASSSQGWSRIAEAFF. Here the CDR3 DNA reads TGCGCCAGCAGCTCCCAGGGGTGGTCACGTATCGCTGAAGCTTTCTTT.

This clonotype has just a few counts. V and J are TRBV15 and TRBJ2-5; D is ambiguous. The CDR3 is 13 amino acids. V was cut by 3 bases and J by 5 bases, with 10 bases left in between. CDR1 and CDR2 from the germline V gene are LNHNV and YYDKDF (reference sequence). This chain's CDR3 is CATSRAAKETQYF. The CDR3 nucleotides read TGTGCCACCAGCAGGGCGGCCAAGGAGACCCAGTACTTC. Based on the CDR3 plus reference TRBV15 and TRBJ2-5, the full variable domain is DAMVIQNPRYQVTQFGKPVTLSCSQTLNHNVMYWYQQKSSQAPKLLFHYYDKDFNNEADTPDNFQSRRPNTSFCFLDIRSPGLGDTAMYLCATSRAAKETQYFGPGTRLLVL.

V is TRBV20-1 and J is TRBJ2-1; D gene ambiguous. The V and J ends lost 0 bases and 1 base respectively, with 10 bases between them. CDR3 length: 15 amino acids. Germline V gene data show CDR1 as DFQATT and CDR2 as SNEGSKA (reference sequence). CDR3 sequence reads: CSARDLAPSYNEQFF. CDR3 in DNA: TGCAGTGCTAGAGATCTTGCGCCTTCCTACAATGAGCAGTTCTTC.

J is TRBJ1-1 and V is TRBV5-1; no reliable D call. Trimming removed 4 bases at V and 3 bases at J, with 13 bases between. This CDR3 has 14 residues. CDR1 is SGHRS and CDR2 is YFSETQ in the germline V gene. DNA for the CDR3: TGCGCCAGCAGCCTTCAGGTCGGCGACACTGAAGCTTTCTTT. Encoded protein: CASSLQVGDTEAFF.

J is TRBJ2-1 and V is TRBV9; possibly TRBD1 for D (6 bases). From germline, CDR1 is SGDLS and CDR2 YYNGEE. With 4 bases removed from V and 0 bases from J, the gap between germline ends came to 11 bases. CDR3 size: 15 residues. The DNA for the CDR3 is TGTGCCAGCAGCTATGGGGGCACCTCCTACAATGAGCAGTTCTTC. Translating it yields CASSYGGTSYNEQFF.

This clonotype turned up a few times. The chain is built from TRBV20-1 and TRBJ2-5; D is tentatively TRBD1 or TRBD2 (5 bases each). CDR3 length equals 17 residues. In germline, CDR1 is DFQATT, CDR2 SNEGSKA (reference sequence). V was pared by 6 bases and J by 2 bases, with 25 bases between. CDR3 loop: CSAPSGVWTTPQETQYF. For the CDR3, the DNA is TGCAGTGCCCCCTCCGGGGTTTGGACAACCCCTCAAGAGACCCAGTACTTC.

There are many counts of this clonotype. The rearrangement joins TRBV7-2 to TRBJ2-7; 7 bases fit TRBD1. The CDR3 sequence is 12 residues long. J was trimmed by 9 bases and V by 2 bases; bases with no gene match: 4. Germline-derived CDR1 and CDR2 are SGHTA and FQGNSA. Here the CDR3 DNA reads TGTGCCAGCAGCTTAAGGACAGGTCGGCAGTACTTC. This encodes CASSLRTGRQYF. Drawing the rest from reference TRBV7-2 and TRBJ2-7, the complete variable domain is GAGVSQSPSNKVTEKGKDVELRCDPISGHTALYWYRQSLGQGLEFLIYFQGNSAPDKSGLPSDRFSAERTGGSVSTLTIQRTQQEDSAVYLCASSLRTGRQYFGPGTRLTVT.

This clonotype was found a few times. V gene TRBV5-1 combines with J gene TRBJ1-2; the match to TRBD1 covers 10 bases. The J segment lost 4 bases and the V segment lost 0 bases, leaving 3 bases of the junction unmatched. This CDR3 has 15 amino acids. The germline V gene has CDR1 SGHRS and CDR2 YFSETQ. The CDR3 region is CASSLEGQGFYGYTF. The CDR3 bases are TGCGCCAGCAGCTTGGAGGGACAGGGGTTCTATGGCTACACCTTC.

This chain joins TRBV12-3 or TRBV12-4 and TRBJ1-1; 8 bases align to TRBD1. V gave up 4 bases and J gave up 4 bases; unmatched junction bases: 11. The CDR3 length is 16 residues. CDR3 bases: TGTGCCAGCAGTTCAAGGCCAGGGGGCGCGATCACTGAAGCTTTCTTT. Its protein is CASSSRPGGAITEAFF.

This clonotype was seen only a few times. This chain connects TRBV5-1 to TRBJ2-7; 13 bases fit TRBD2. V shed 4 bases, J shed 3 bases, and the junction held 7 bases outside the gene matches. Germline assignment: CDR1 SGHRS and CDR2 YFSETQ. The CDR3 sequence is 16 residues long. Written as DNA, the CDR3 is TGCGCCAGCAGCCCCGGGACTAGCGGGATTCTCTACGAGCAGTACTTC. Translation: CASSPGTSGILYEQYF.

In its sample, this clonotype was seen many times. V gene TRBV20-1 combines with J gene TRBJ1-2; unclear D gene. Trimming stripped 5 bases from V and 2 bases from J, with 12 bases between. The CDR3 runs 13 residues. Per germline, CDR1 DFQATT and CDR2 SNEGSKA (reference sequence). In DNA, the CDR3 is TGCAGTGCTCAATTGCGGGCGAACTATGGCTACACCTTC. Its translation is CSAQLRANYGYTF.

This clonotype showed up just a few times. One end of the junction fails to match germline, which may point to a read error. V is TRBV10-2 and J is TRBJ1-6; D ambiguous. The CDR3 has 14 residues. Germline V lookup: CDR1 WSHSY, CDR2 SAAADI. The CDR3 spells CASSESTQARATFF. The CDR3 nucleotides read TGCGCCAGCAGTGAGTCGACTCAGGCCAGAGCAACTTTCTTT.

The chain has TRBV5-6 and TRBJ2-1; 10 nucleotides agree with TRBD2. The germline V gene has CDR1 SGHDT and CDR2 YYEEEE. The CDR3 is 16 amino acids. V lost 0 bases to trimming and J lost 7 bases; unmatched junction nucleotides: 7. CDR3 amino acids: CASSLAPSGSGNEQFF. CDR3 DNA sequence: TGTGCCAGCAGCTTGGCCCCTAGCGGGAGCGGAAATGAGCAGTTCTTC.

This clonotype was recorded once. The rearrangement joins TRBV9 to TRBJ2-1; D is unresolved. V shed 3 bases and J shed 0 bases, with 10 bases lying between them. Germline lookup yields CDR1 SGDLS and CDR2 YYNGEE. The CDR3 contains 15 residues. Written as DNA, the CDR3 is TGTGCCAGCAGCGGCGACGGCCACTCCTACAATGAGCAGTTCTTC. It is translated as CASSGDGHSYNEQFF.

The chain has TRBV20-1 and TRBJ2-5, with TRBD2 identical over 7 bases. J was trimmed by 5 bases and V by 6 bases; bases with no gene match: 15. Germline loops: CDR1 DFQATT, CDR2 SNEGSKA (reference sequence). The CDR3 covers 15 residues. CDR3: CSAKDASGVIETQYF. CDR3 nucleotides: TGCAGTGCCAAAGACGCCAGCGGGGTAATCGAGACCCAGTACTTC.